This is a list of T cell receptor beta chains from one sample in a study of T-cell reconstitution after alpha-beta-depleted transplantation in children. Each CDR3 protein is one row after TCRdb ran MiXCR on the PCR reads. Of approximately 500,000 distinct CDR3 sequences listed, more than 9% are singletons. The sequenced sample was PBMCs, obtained before TCRalphabeta/CD19-depleted stem cell transplant. The receptors derive from a child younger than 10 with inherited bone marrow failure, due to receive a stem cell transplant. Both conserved end residues are part of each CDR3. The order of the fields is clone size, J gene, V gene, CDR3 protein. Only part of the rows carry a size: once, few, many, or a class if the clone is expanded.

. | TRBJ2-1 | TRBV29-1 | CSVETSPGHEQFF
many | TRBJ2-4 | TRBV5-1 | CASSLRQGKNIQYF
many | TRBJ2-3 | TRBV6-1 | CASSPIPSADTQYF
many | TRBJ2-3 | TRBV20-1 | CSAFSTSARTFTTTDTQYF
. | TRBJ2-2 | TRBV4-3 | CASSQEADTGELFF
many | TRBJ2-3 | TRBV29-1 | CSVEERRGGQYF
few | TRBJ2-1 | TRBV30 | CAWSVLGGLAANEQFF
many | TRBJ2-7 | TRBV7-2 | CASSSTNSGYEQYF
. | TRBJ2-2 | TRBV5-1 | CASSRGLAGGFITNTGELFF
many | TRBJ1-6 | TRBV9 | CASSVGTGRSYNSPLHF
many | TRBJ1-4 | TRBV4-3 | CASSQEERTYEKLFF
many | TRBJ2-7 | TRBV5-1 | CASSRGTGGYNEQYF
. | TRBJ2-5 | TRBV6-8 | CANQAQRELETQYF
. | TRBJ2-1 | TRBV10-3 | CAISPGLAVNEQFF
many | TRBJ1-6 | TRBV27 | CASTLRGGNSPLHF
many | TRBJ1-1 | TRBV7-9 | CASTWGTEAFF
. | TRBJ2-1 | TRBV4-2 | CASSQDSSVPLAVYNEQFF
many | TRBJ2-2 | TRBV5-6 | CASSLGLAENTGELFF
. | TRBJ2-1 | TRBV6-9 | CASSYTPAPGREQFF
many | TRBJ1-6 | TRBV12-3/TRBV12-4 | CASTSAPGGVRNSPLHF
many | TRBJ2-1 | TRBV5-6 | CASFRGTYNEQFF
. | TRBJ2-6 | TRBV11-2 | CASSPLSSSGANVLTF
many | TRBJ2-5 | TRBV28 | CASSLLASGGQETQYF
many | TRBJ2-7 | TRBV10-2 | CASSESPWYYEQYF
many | TRBJ2-2 | TRBV5-1 | CASSLRSNTGELFF
few | TRBJ2-1 | TRBV2 | CASKKAGFDGPWRLGNEQFF
many | TRBJ1-1 | TRBV6-5 | CASSYEREHTYEAFF
many | TRBJ2-1 | TRBV7-9 | CASSPPGVGEQFF
few | TRBJ2-1 | TRBV20-1 | CSASRGSLNEQFF
many | TRBJ1-4 | TRBV4-1 | CASSPGLAGGEKLFF
many | TRBJ2-7 | TRBV29-1 | CSVRLPYEQYF
many | TRBJ1-1 | TRBV5-1 | CASSLDRVNTEAFF
. | TRBJ2-5 | TRBV27 | CASSFVASGMAETQYF
few | TRBJ2-6 | TRBV7-9 | CASSSGSEGPGANVLTF
. | TRBJ2-3 | TRBV3-1 | CASSPSIRAYLTDTQYF
many | TRBJ2-5 | TRBV11-2 | CASSLGYVLPTTQETQYF
many | TRBJ2-1 | TRBV12-3/TRBV12-4 | CASRRTGTGIYNEQFF
. | TRBJ2-7 | TRBV19 | CASSDNSYEQYF
many | TRBJ1-2 | TRBV5-1 | CASSSQQGSSGYTF
many | TRBJ2-1 | TRBV12-3/TRBV12-4 | CASSPRTSRDEQFF
. | TRBJ2-2 | TRBV12-3/TRBV12-4 | CASSAGTGGAGELFF
many | TRBJ1-5 | TRBV12-3/TRBV12-4 | CASSLMGGNNQPQHF
many | TRBJ1-1 | TRBV18 | CASSLQGRENTEAFF
many | TRBJ2-7 | TRBV27 | CASIPRTVTGEQYF
many | TRBJ2-2 | TRBV6-5 | CASVGDGELFF
. | TRBJ2-7 | TRBV4-3 | CASSQETREGYYEQYF
few | TRBJ2-1 | TRBV18 | CASSRIGFSDEQFF
many | TRBJ2-2 | TRBV4-3 | CASSQGRENTGELFF
many | TRBJ2-1 | TRBV30 | CAWTSIGEQFF